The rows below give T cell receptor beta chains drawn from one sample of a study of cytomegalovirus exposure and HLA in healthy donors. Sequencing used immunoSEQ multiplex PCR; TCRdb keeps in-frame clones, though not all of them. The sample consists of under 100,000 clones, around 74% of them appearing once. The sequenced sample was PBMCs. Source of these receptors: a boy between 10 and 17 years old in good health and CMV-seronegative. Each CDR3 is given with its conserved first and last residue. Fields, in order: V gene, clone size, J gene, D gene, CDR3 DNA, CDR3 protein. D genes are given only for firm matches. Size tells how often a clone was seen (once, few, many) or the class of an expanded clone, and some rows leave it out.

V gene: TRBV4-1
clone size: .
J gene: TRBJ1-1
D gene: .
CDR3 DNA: TGCGCCAGCAGCTACGGGAAGAACACTGAAGCTTTCTTT
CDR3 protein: CASSYGKNTEAFF

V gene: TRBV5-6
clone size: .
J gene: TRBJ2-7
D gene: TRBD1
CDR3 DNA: TGTGCCAGCAGTCCTCCGGGACAGGGGCACTACGAGCAGTACTTC
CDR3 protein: CASSPPGQGHYEQYF

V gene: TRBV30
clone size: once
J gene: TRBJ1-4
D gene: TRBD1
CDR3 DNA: TGTGCCTGGAGCCAGACCAGGACCCCGGGACAGGGGAATGAAAAACTGTTTTTT
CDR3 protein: CAWSQTRTPGQGNEKLFF

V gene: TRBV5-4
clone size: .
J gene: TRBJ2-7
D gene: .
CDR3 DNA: TGTGCCAGCAGCTTGGCTAGCGAGCAGTACTTC
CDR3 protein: CASSLASEQYF

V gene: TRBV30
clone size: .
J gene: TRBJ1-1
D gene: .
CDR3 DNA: TGTGCCTGGAGCCCGATGGGGGGGGAAGCTTTCTTT
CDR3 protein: CAWSPMGGEAFF

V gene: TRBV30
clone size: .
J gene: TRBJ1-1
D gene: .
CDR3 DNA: TGTGCCTGGAGTACAGGCACTGAAGCTTTCTTT
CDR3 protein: CAWSTGTEAFF

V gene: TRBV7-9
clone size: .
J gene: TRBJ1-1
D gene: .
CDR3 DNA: TGTGCCAGCAGCGCCCCAGGGAACACTGAAGCTTTCTTT
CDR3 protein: CASSAPGNTEAFF

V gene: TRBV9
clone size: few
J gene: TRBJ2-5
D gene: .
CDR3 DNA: TGTGCCAGCAGCGTAGACCCAGGAGAGACCCAGTACTTC
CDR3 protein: CASSVDPGETQYF

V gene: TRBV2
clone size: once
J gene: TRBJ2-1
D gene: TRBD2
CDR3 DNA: TGTGCCAGCAGCTACCTAGCGGGGGACTCCTACAATGAGCAGTTCTTC
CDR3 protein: CASSYLAGDSYNEQFF

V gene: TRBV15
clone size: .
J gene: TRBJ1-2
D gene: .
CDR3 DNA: TGTGCCACCAGCGGACGGGGGGGAGGAAACTATGGCTACACCTTC
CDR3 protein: CATSGRGGGNYGYTF

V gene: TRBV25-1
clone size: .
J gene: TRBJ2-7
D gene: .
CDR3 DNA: TGTGCCCTACCGGAGGGTAAGTACGAGCAGTACTTC
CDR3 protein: CALPEGKYEQYF

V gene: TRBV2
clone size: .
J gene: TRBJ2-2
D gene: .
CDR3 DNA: TGTGCCAGCAGTGAGCGGGAGAACACCGGGGAGCTGTTTTTT
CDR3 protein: CASSERENTGELFF

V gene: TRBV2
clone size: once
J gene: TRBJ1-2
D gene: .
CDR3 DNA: TGTGCCAGCAGGGGCAGGCCGGACTATGGCTACACCTTC
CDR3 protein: CASRGRPDYGYTF

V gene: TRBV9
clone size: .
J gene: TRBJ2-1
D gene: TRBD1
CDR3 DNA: TGTGCCAGCAGCCTTACTGTCGTGGACAGGGTAGGCGAGCAGTTCTTC
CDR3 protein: CASSLTVVDRVGEQFF

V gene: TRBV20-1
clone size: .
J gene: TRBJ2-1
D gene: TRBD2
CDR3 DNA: TGCAGTGCCGCTGGGGGGGGTGAGCAGTTCTTC
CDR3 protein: CSAAGGGEQFF

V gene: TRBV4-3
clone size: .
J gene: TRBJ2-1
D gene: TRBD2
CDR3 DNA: TGCGCCAGCAGCCAAGAAGGGCCCAGCGGGAGCTTCGGCAATGAGCAGTTCTTC
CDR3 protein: CASSQEGPSGSFGNEQFF

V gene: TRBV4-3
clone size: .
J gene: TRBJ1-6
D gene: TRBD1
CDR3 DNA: TGCGCCAGCAGCCAAGCGGAGGGGGCGAACAATTCACCCCTCCACTTT
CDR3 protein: CASSQAEGANNSPLHF

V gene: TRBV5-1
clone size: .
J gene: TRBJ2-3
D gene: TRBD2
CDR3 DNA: TGCGCCAGCAGCCGGAAGCTAGCGGGAGCAGATACGCAGTATTTT
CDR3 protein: CASSRKLAGADTQYF

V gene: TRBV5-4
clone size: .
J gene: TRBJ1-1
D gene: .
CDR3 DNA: TGTGCCAGCAGCTACCAGGGTTACACTGAAGCTTTCTTT
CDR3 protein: CASSYQGYTEAFF

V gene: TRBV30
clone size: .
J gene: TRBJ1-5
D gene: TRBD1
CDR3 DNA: TGTGCCTGGAGTCTCGGACAGGGCAATCAGCCCCAGCATTTT
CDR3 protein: CAWSLGQGNQPQHF

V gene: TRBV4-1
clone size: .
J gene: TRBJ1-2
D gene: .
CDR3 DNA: TGCGCCAGCAGCCAAGATAAAGGACAGCTCTATGGCTACACCTTC
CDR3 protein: CASSQDKGQLYGYTF

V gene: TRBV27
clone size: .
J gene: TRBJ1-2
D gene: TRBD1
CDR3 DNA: TGTGCCAGCAGTTTATCTGGGACAGGTGGCTACACCTTC
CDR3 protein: CASSLSGTGGYTF

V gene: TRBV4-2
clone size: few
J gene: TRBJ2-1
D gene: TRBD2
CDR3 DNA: TGTGCCAGCAGCCAAGCGGCGGGAGGTACGGTAGATGAGCAGTTCTTC
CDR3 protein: CASSQAAGGTVDEQFF

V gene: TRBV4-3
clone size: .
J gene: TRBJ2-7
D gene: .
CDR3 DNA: TGCGCCAGCAGCCAAGTAGCGGAGACCTACGAGCAGTACTTC
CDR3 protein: CASSQVAETYEQYF

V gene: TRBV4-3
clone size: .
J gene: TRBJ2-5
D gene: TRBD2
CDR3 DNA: TGCGCCAGCAGCCACTATCTTGCGGGAGGGCCCCAAGAGACCCAGTACTTC
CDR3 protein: CASSHYLAGGPQETQYF

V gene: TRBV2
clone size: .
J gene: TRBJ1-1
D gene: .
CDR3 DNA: TGTGCCAGCAGGCTGGAGTCTGGCAGGGCGACTGAAGCTTTCTTT
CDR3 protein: CASRLESGRATEAFF

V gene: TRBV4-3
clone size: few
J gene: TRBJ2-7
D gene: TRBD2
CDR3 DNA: TGCGCCAGCAGCCAAGATCGACTAGCGGAAACCTACGAGCAGTACTTC
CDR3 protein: CASSQDRLAETYEQYF

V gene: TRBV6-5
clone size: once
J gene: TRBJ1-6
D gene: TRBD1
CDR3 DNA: TGTGCCAGCAGTTACTCTCGACAGGGCCTTAATTCACCCCTCCACTTT
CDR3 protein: CASSYSRQGLNSPLHF

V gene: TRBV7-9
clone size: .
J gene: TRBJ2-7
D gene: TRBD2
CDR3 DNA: TGTGCCAGCAGCTTGCCGGGGGGGCAATCCTACGAGCAGTACTTC
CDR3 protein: CASSLPGGQSYEQYF

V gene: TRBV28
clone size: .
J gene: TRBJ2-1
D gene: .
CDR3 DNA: TGTGCCACCCAAGGGGGAAACTACAATGAGCAGTTCTTC
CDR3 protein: CATQGGNYNEQFF

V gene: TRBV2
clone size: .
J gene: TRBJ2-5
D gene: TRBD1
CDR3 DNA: TGTGCCAGCAGCCCGGACAGGGGACGCCGGGAGACCCAGTACTTC
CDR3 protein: CASSPDRGRRETQYF

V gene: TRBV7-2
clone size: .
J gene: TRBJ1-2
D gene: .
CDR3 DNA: TGTGCCAGCAGCTTAGCTCCAGGTGACTATGGCTACACCTTC
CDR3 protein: CASSLAPGDYGYTF

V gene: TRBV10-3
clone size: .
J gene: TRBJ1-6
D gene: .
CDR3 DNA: TGTGCCATCAGTGAGTCGAATGAGGCCGCGCATTCACCCCTCCACTTT
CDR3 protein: CAISESNEAAHSPLHF

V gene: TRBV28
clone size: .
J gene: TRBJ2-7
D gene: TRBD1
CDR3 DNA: TGTGCCAGCAGCCCGGGACAGACCTACCCCTACGAGCAGTACTTC
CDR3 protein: CASSPGQTYPYEQYF

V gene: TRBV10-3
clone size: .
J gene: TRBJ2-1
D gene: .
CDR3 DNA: TGTGCCATCAGTTACACCCAGAGAGGATCAGCTCATGAGCAGTTCTTC
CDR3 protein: CAISYTQRGSAHEQFF

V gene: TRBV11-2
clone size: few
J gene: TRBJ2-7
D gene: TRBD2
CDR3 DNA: TGTGCCAGCAGCTTAGAGGCGGGGGGGCCCCACGAGCAGTACTTC
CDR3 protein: CASSLEAGGPHEQYF

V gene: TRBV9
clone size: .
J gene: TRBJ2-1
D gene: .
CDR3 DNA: TGTGCCAGCAGCGTAGCCGGGACTGGAGGAGATGAGCAGTTCTTC
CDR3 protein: CASSVAGTGGDEQFF

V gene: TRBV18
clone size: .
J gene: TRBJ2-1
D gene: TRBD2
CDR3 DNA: TGTGCCAGCTCACCAGGACTAGCCCTCCTAATCAATGAGCAGTTCTTC
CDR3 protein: CASSPGLALLINEQFF

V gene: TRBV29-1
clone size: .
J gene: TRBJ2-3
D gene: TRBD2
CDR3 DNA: TGCAGCGTTGTCCCTAGGACTAGCGGGGGGTTAGATACGCAGTATTTT
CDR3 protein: CSVVPRTSGGLDTQYF

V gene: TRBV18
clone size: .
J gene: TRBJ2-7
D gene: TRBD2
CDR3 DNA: TGTGCCAGCTCACCGGGACTAGAAAAGTACGAGCAGTACTTC
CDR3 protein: CASSPGLEKYEQYF

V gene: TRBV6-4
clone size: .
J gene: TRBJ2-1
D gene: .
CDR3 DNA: TGTGCCAGCAGCAGCGGCAATGAGCAGTTCTTC
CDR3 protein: CASSSGNEQFF

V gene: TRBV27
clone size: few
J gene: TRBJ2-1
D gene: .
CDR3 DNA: TGTGCCAGCAGTTCGCGGAGGGTCAATGAGCAGTTCTTC
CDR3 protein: CASSSRRVNEQFF